The clone carrying this T cell receptor (beta chain) turned up a few times. The sample comes from a study of blood T cell repertoires in COVID-19. Study details: Sites in the United States, Italy and Spain provided acute and convalescent COVID-19 samples. T cells, B-cell-depleted T cells, or PBMCs supplied cDNA or gDNA.

Per the original methods: Scientists estimated how many nucleated cells there were by amplifying reference gene primers. Assay: immunoSEQ multiplex PCR; the TCRdb copy retains only in-frame clones and omits some. From that table come the V and J calls and clone size; the DNA was used to work out D and trimming. The top ten hold around 5% of the sample, which has around 67,000 clones, around 86% seen once. V was trimmed by 6 bases and J by 3 bases, leaving 15 bases between them. CDR3 length: 15 residues. Germline V gives CDR1 KGHSH, CDR2 LQKENI. The TCR comes from a man aged 50-60 years with active COVID-19. The chain links TRBV18 to TRBJ1-5; maybe TRBD1 (5 bases). The sequencing input was peripheral blood. The CDR3 protein is CASSPTGLPNQPQHF. The DNA for the CDR3 is TGTGCCAGCTCCCCTACAGGTCTCCCCAATCAGCCCCAGCATTTT.